A selection of T cell receptor beta chains follows, all from one sample in a study of blood T cell repertoires in COVID-19. Produced via immunoSEQ multiplex PCR; TCRdb's table is partial and in-frame only. Among roughly 380,000 clones, roughly 87% were seen once, and the ten largest hold around 3%. Sequenced material: PBMCs or T cells enriched from blood (not recorded which). These receptors came from a woman aged 25 to 39 who had recovered from COVID-19. The conserved cysteine and the conserved F or W are not part of the CDR3 here. Fields, in order: J gene, V gene, clone size, CDR3 protein. The size field is filled for only some rows; it gives once, few, many or a size class.

TRBJ1-2,TRBV5-6,NA,ASSLGGQGAGGYT
TRBJ2-3,TRBV6-5,NA,ASSPRGPDTQY
TRBJ1-1,TRBV3-1/TRBV3-2,NA,ASSQEAGKAEAF
TRBJ1-2,TRBV11-2,NA,ASSPHEMTGTLIYGYT
TRBJ2-1,TRBV7-2,NA,ASSKDRGGNEQF
TRBJ2-7,TRBV11-1,once,ASSSRTGRMAYEQY
TRBJ2-1,TRBV4-1,NA,ASSHFPGTGDEQF
TRBJ2-7,TRBV11-2,NA,ASSHPAGGYEQY
TRBJ2-3,TRBV7-6,NA,ASSFRLAGDTDTQY
TRBJ2-2,TRBV7-8,NA,ASSPSNTGELF
TRBJ2-7,TRBV9,NA,ASSVGGQGYEQY
TRBJ2-5,TRBV19,NA,ATRGQETQY
TRBJ2-7,TRBV27,NA,ASSLLGQGNYEQY
TRBJ2-7,TRBV3-1/TRBV3-2,NA,ASSASGVPYEQY
TRBJ1-2,TRBV19,NA,ASRDRANYGYT
TRBJ2-2,TRBV2,NA,ASREQGYTGELF
TRBJ2-3,TRBV15,NA,ATSGLAFTDTQY
TRBJ2-1,TRBV10-3,NA,AISESKGLADDEQF
TRBJ1-1,TRBV5-1,NA,ASSLADGGTEAF
TRBJ1-5,TRBV30,NA,AWSVTGMGNQPQH